The clone carrying this T cell receptor (beta chain) was found a few times. Clinical histories supplied by participants themselves formed the basis of cohort assignment. Cohort 3 recovery required two negative PCRs, clearance, or symptom resolution. The source of the sample is a study of blood T cell repertoires in COVID-19. Study information: Italy, Spain and the United States were the sources of the convalescent and acute COVID-19 samples. In each case, the material was cDNA or gDNA derived from T cells, B-cell-depleted T cells, or PBMCs.

V dropped 5 bases and J dropped 8; count of bases not matched to a gene: 12. The CDR3 loop spans 15 amino acids. The germline CDR1 and CDR2 sequences are SGHAT and FQNNGV. Repertoires were generated with immunoSEQ multiplex PCR, while TCRdb's copy carries only in-frame clones and drops some. Of 100,000 to 150,000 clones in the sample, 70% to 90% are singletons; the top ten hold roughly 2.3%. The V and J genes are TRBV11-2 and TRBJ1-2, with 9 bases lining up with TRBD1. The sample consisted of PBMCs or T cells enriched from blood (not recorded which). This receptor was taken from a woman aged 45-59 years who had recovered from COVID-19. The CDR3 nucleotides are TGTGCCAGCAGCCCCTGGACAGGGGCGCCGGAAGGCTACACCTTC. Translating gives CASSPWTGAPEGYTF.